Below, 10 T cell receptor beta chains from the same sample are listed, as sequenced in a study. A single record per CDR3 protein comes from TCRdb applying MiXCR to the reads. The sample has about 15,000 distinct CDR3 sequences, approximately 34% seen once; the top ten hold roughly a sixth. The sample consisted of blood. These receptors were collected from a human donor.

CDR3 protein: CASSPREGRTEKLFF. For the CDR3, the DNA is TGTGCCAGCTCACCACGCGAAGGACGGACTGAAAAACTGTTTTTT. The genes are TRBV18 and TRBJ1-4; D unclear. V lost 1 base, J lost 7 bases, and 13 bases lay in between. The germline V gene has CDR1 KGHSH and CDR2 LQKENI. The CDR3 has 15 amino acids.

This clonotype was counted at least ten times. This sequence joins TRBV4-3 and TRBJ2-1; 11 bases are a match to TRBD2. The CDR3 contains 15 residues. Germline V CDR1 and CDR2: LGHNA, YSLEER. V dropped 4 bases and J dropped 8; count of bases not matched to a gene: 7. The CDR3, as DNA: TGCGCCAGCAGCCCGACTAGCGGGAAGTCCGATGAGCAGTTCTTC. As protein: CASSPTSGKSDEQFF.

This clonotype was detected ten times or more. The chain is built from TRBV20-1 and TRBJ1-4; 9 bases fit TRBD1. J was trimmed by 7 bases and V by 2 bases; bases with no gene match: 5. Germline V gene lookup returns CDR1 DFQATT and CDR2 SNEGSKA (reference sequence). The CDR3 covers 14 residues. The CDR3 here is CSARSDRGGEKLFF. In nucleotides, the CDR3 is TGCAGTGCTAGATCGGACAGGGGTGGTGAAAAACTGTTTTTT.

Ten or more counts support this clonotype. The chain is built from TRBV4-3 and TRBJ2-1; D remains ambiguous. The CDR3 loop spans 14 amino acids. From germline, CDR1 is LGHNA and CDR2 YSLEER. V lost 3 bases to trimming and J lost 9 bases, with 15 bases between them. CDR3 loop: CASSHESDSGEQFF. The CDR3 nucleotides read TGCGCCAGCAGCCATGAATCTGATTCCGGTGAGCAGTTCTTC.

Here the CDR3 reads CASSQVHNSPLHF. For the CDR3, the DNA is TGTGCCAGCAGCCAAGTTCATAATTCACCCCTCCACTTT. The chain has TRBV14 and TRBJ1-6; no clear D gene. V was cut by 1 base and J by 5 bases, with 3 bases left in between. The germline V gene has CDR1 SGHDN and CDR2 FVKESK. The length of the CDR3 is 13 residues.

A note on this clonotype: A much larger clone sits a single nucleotide away, making a read error possible. The chain uses TRBV20-1 and TRBJ2-1; unclear D gene. The CDR3 loop spans 16 amino acids. V was clipped by 0 bases and J by 10 bases, with 22 bases between them. CDR1 and CDR2 from the germline V gene are DFQATT and SNEGSKA (reference sequence). The chain's CDR3 is CSARDQVTLSSYEQFF. DNA of the CDR3: TGCAGTGCTAGAGATCAGGTGACATTGAGCTCCTACGAGCAGTTCTTC.

In its sample, this clonotype is medium-sized. The chain uses TRBV14 and TRBJ2-1, with TRBD2 matching over 8 bases. The junction had 4 bases not matched to a gene; V was cut back by 0 bases and J by 12 bases. This CDR3 has 13 residues. The germline gives CDR1 SGHDN, CDR2 FVKESK. CDR3 protein: CASSQDRAGGQFF. CDR3 bases: TGTGCCAGCAGCCAAGATCGCGCGGGAGGGCAGTTCTTC.

The V and J genes are TRBV14 and TRBJ1-4; 9 bases are a match to TRBD1. Looked up from germline, CDR1 is SGHDN and CDR2 is FVKESK. CDR3 length equals 17 residues. V dropped 4 bases and J dropped 4; count of bases not matched to a gene: 10. CDR3 residues: CASSPDGTGTVNEKLFF. CDR3 sequence (DNA): TGTGCCAGCAGCCCCGACGGGACAGGGACAGTTAATGAAAAACTGTTTTTT.

The chain couples TRBV11-2 to TRBJ2-1; D may be TRBD2 (6 bases). The germline V and J ends were trimmed by 6 bases and 15 bases, with 30 bases remaining between them. The germline gives CDR1 SGHAT, CDR2 FQNNGV. The CDR3 runs 16 residues. In DNA form, the CDR3 reads TGTGCCAGCAGTTCGATAAGCGGGCCATGGAGGGTCTATCCGTTCTTC. As protein: CASSSISGPWRVYPFF.

Judged by abundance, this clonotype is medium-sized (0.01 to 0.1%). This chain joins TRBV4-2 and TRBJ1-5; D remains unclear. CDR3 size: 13 residues. Germline lookup yields CDR1 LGHNA and CDR2 YNFKEQ. With 0 bases removed from V and 5 bases from J, the gap between germline ends came to 5 bases. CDR3 bases: TGTGCCAGCAGCCAAGAAGTCGATCAGCCCCAGCATTTT. This gives the protein CASSQEVDQPQHF.